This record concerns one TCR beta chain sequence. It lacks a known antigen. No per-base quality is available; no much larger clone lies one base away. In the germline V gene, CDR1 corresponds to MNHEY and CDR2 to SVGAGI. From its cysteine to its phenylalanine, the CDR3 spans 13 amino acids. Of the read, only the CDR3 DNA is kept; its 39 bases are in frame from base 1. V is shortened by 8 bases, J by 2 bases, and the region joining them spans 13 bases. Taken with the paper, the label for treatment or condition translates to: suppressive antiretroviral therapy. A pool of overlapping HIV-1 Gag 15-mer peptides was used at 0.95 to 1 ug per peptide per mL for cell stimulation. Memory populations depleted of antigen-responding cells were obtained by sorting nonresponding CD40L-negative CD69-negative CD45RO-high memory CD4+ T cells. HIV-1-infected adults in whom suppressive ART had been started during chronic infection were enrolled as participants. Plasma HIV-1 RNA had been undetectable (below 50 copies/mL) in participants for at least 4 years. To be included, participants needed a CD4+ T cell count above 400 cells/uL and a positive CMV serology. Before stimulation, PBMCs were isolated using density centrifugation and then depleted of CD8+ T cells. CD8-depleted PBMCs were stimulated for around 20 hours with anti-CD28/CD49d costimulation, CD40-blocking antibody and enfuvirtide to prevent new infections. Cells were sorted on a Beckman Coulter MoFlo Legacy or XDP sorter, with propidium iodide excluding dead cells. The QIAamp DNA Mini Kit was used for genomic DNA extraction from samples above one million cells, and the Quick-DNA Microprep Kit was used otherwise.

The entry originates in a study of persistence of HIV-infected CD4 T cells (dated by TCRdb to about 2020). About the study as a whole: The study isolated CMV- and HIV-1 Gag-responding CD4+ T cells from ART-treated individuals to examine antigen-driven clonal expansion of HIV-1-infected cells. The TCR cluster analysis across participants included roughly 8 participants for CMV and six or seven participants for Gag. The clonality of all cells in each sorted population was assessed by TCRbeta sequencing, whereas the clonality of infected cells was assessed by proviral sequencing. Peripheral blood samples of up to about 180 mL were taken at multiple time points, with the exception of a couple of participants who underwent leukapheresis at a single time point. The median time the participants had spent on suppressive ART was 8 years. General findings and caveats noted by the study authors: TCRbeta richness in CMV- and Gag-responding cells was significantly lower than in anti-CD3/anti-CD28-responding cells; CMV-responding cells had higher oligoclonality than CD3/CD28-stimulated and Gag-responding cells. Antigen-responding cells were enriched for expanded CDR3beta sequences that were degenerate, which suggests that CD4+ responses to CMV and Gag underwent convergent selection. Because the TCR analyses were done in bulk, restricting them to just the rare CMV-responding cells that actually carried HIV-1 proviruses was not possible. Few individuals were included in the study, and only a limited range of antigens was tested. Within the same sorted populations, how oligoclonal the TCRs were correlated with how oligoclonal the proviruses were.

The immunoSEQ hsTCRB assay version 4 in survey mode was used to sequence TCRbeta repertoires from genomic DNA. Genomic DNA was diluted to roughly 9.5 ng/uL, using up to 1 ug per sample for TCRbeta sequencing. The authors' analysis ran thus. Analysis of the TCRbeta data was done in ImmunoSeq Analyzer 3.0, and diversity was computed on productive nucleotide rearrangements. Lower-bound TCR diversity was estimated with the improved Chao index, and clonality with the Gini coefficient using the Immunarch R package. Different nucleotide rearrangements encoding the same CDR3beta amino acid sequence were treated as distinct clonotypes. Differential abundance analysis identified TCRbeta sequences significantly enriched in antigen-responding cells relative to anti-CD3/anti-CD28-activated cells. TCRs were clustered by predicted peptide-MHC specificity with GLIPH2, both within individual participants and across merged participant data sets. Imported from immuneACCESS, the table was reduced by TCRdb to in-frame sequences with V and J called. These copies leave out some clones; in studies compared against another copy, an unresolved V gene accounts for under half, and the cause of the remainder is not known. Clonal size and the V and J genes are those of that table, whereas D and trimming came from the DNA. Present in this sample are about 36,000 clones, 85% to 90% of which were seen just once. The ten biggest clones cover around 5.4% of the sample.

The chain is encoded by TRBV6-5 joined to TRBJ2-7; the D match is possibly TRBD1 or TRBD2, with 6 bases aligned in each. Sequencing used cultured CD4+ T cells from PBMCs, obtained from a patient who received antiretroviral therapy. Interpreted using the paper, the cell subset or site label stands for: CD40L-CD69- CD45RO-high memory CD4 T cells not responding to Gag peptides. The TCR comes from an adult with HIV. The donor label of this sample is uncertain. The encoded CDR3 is CASFLEGAYEQYF. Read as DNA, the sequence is TGTGCCAGCTTTTTGGAGGGGGCCTACGAGCAGTACTTC.